Following are 18 T cell receptor beta chains from one sample sequenced in a study of OX40 agonist ivuxolimab in advanced cancers. Clones were read by immunoSEQ multiplex PCR, and TCRdb kept only the in-frame ones, dropping some. The table lists fewer than 70,000 clones, 65% to 90% of them singletons, with 2.4% in the top ten. The specimen comprised CD4+ or CD8+ T cells sorted from blood, sampled in a trial of the OX40 agonist ivuxolimab. The origin of the receptors is an adult with an advanced solid tumor such as melanoma, head and neck, liver or kidney cancer.

This clone occurred once. The chain is built from TRBV7-3 and TRBJ1-1; D is ambiguous. Germline V gene data show CDR1 as SGHTA and CDR2 as FQGTGA. Deletions cut 5 bases from V and 0 bases from J, with 13 bases between. The CDR3 has 15 residues. CDR3 amino acids: CASSPAGGLNTEAFF. The CDR3 coding sequence is TGTGCCAGCAGCCCCGCGGGCGGTTTGAACACTGAAGCTTTCTTT.

The chain uses TRBV28 and TRBJ1-6; D unclear. The V and J ends lost 2 bases and 3 bases respectively, with 5 bases between them. The germline V gene has CDR1 MDHEN and CDR2 SYDVKM. The CDR3 is 14 residues long. CDR3 sequence reads: CASSLQNYNSPLHF. CDR3 DNA sequence: TGTGCCAGCAGTTTACAGAACTATAATTCACCCCTCCACTTT.

The V and J genes are TRBV6-5 and TRBJ2-7; D unclear. Looked up from germline, CDR1 is MNHEY and CDR2 is SVGAGI. V was pared by 6 bases and J by 2 bases, with 5 bases between. The CDR3 covers 11 residues. CDR3 bases: TGTGCCAGCAGGACACCCTACGAGCAGTACTTC. Translation: CASRTPYEQYF.

The chain employs TRBV7-8 and TRBJ2-3; 12 bases match TRBD1. CDR3 size: 15 residues. CDR1 and CDR2 from the germline V gene are SGHVS and FQNEAQ. V dropped 1 base and J dropped 7; count of bases not matched to a gene: 3. The CDR3 region is CASSLEGQGANTQYF. DNA of the CDR3: TGTGCCAGCAGCTTAGAGGGACAGGGGGCGAATACGCAGTATTTT.

The rearrangement uses TRBV11-2 and TRBJ2-5, with a weak D call TRBD2 (6 bases). Trimming pared 3 bases from V and 4 bases from J, leaving 18 bases between. Germline assignment: CDR1 SGHAT and CDR2 FQNNGV. The CDR3 loop spans 16 amino acids. For the CDR3, the DNA is TGTGCCAGCAGCTTGGCAGGGAGGTTGGTTCGAGAGACCCAGTACTTC. Translated, it gives CASSLAGRLVRETQYF. Drawing the rest from reference TRBV11-2 and TRBJ2-5, the complete variable domain is EAGVAQSPRYKIIEKRQSVAFWCNPISGHATLYWYQQILGQGPKLLIQFQNNGVVDDSQLPKDRFSAERLKGVDSTLKIQPAKLEDSAVYLCASSLAGRLVRETQYFGPGTRLLVL.

The rearrangement links TRBV6-1 to TRBJ1-1; D remains unclear. Between the trimmed V and J ends, which lost 2 bases and 2 bases, there was a span of 12 bases. The length of the CDR3 is 15 residues. Germline lookup yields CDR1 MNHNS and CDR2 SASEGT. The DNA of the CDR3 is TGTGCCAGCAGTGAACACATTAGCCTTAACACTGAAGCTTTCTTT. Translated, it gives CASSEHISLNTEAFF.

The chain uses TRBV7-3 and TRBJ2-7; D might be TRBD1 (5 bases). V gave up 6 bases and J gave up 4 bases, with 19 bases separating them. The CDR3 is 15 residues long. Germline CDR1 is SGHTA and CDR2 is FQGTGA. The CDR3 region has the DNA TGTGCCAGCAGTCAAGGCCCCTTGAAGGGGTACGAGCAGTACTTC. Its protein product is CASSQGPLKGYEQYF.

This clone was detected a few times. The chain combines TRBV7-3 with TRBJ2-5; 11 bases match TRBD2. CDR1 is SGHTA, CDR2 FQGTGA, per germline. This CDR3 contains 17 residues. J lost 1 base, V lost 1 base, and 5 bases had no gene match. The CDR3 DNA reads as TGTGCCAGCAGCTTAATGGCTAGCGGGGGGTCCCAAGAGACCCAGTACTTC. Translated: CASSLMASGGSQETQYF.

The chain has TRBV9 and TRBJ1-6, with D maybe TRBD1 (6 bases). The CDR3 is 17 residues long. Germline V gives CDR1 SGDLS, CDR2 YYNGEE. V was shortened by 3 bases and J by 6 bases, with 19 bases between the two germline ends. The CDR3 DNA sequence: TGTGCCAGCAGCGCGACAGGAAGACAAGCGGGTAATTCACCCCTCCACTTT. Residues: CASSATGRQAGNSPLHF.

The genes are TRBV11-3 and TRBJ2-1; tentatively, D is TRBD2 (5 bases). Germline V gene data show CDR1 as SGHNT and CDR2 as YENEEA. The V end lost 3 bases, the J end lost 0 bases, and 9 bases lay between the germline ends. The CDR3 is 15 residues long. The CDR3, as DNA: TGTGCCAGCAGCTTTGGCCTAGCCTCCTACAATGAGCAGTTCTTC. Residues: CASSFGLASYNEQFF.

The V call is TRBV2, the J call TRBJ1-1; possibly TRBD1 for D (5 bases). CDR1 is SNHLY and CDR2 is FYNNEI in the germline V gene. The CDR3 is made up of 12 amino acids. Trimming stripped 7 bases from V and 11 bases from J, with 17 bases between. The CDR3 DNA reads TGTGCCAGCACCACTTTGGGGGGTAGGGCTTTCTTT. Its protein is CASTTLGGRAFF.

The rearrangement joins TRBV4-3 to TRBJ2-7; no reliable D call. CDR1 and CDR2 (germline): LGHNA, YSLEER. V was pared by 1 base and J by 2 bases, with 15 bases between. CDR3 length: 16 residues. CDR3 bases: TGCGCCAGCAGCCAAGGCCATATGAGTCCGACCTACGAGCAGTACTTC. Its translation is CASSQGHMSPTYEQYF.

This clone was recorded once. The chain recombines TRBV19 with TRBJ1-1; D gene uncertain. CDR1 is LNHDA, CDR2 SQIVND, per germline (reference sequence). The ends were cut back, 6 bases at V and 0 bases at J, with 14 bases in the middle. The CDR3 length is 15 residues. CDR3 amino acids: CASRGYVGLNTEAFF. CDR3 coding DNA: TGTGCCAGTAGGGGTTATGTTGGGTTGAACACTGAAGCTTTCTTT. Based on the CDR3 plus reference TRBV19 and TRBJ1-1, the full variable domain is DGGITQSPKYLFRKEGQNVTLSCEQNLNHDAMYWYRQDPGQGLRLIYYSQIVNDFQKGDIAEGYSVSREKKESFPLTVTSAQKNPTAFYLCASRGYVGLNTEAFFGQGTRLTVV.

This clone was detected only once. The chain employs TRBV6-1 and TRBJ2-2, with TRBD2 matching 8 bases. V gave up 6 bases and J gave up 7 bases; unmatched junction bases: 4. The length of the CDR3 is 13 residues. Germline CDR1 reads MNHNS; CDR2 reads SASEGT. The CDR3: CASSGGADGELFF. The CDR3 DNA is TGTGCCAGCAGCGGGGGGGCGGACGGGGAGCTGTTTTTT.

The genes are TRBV18 and TRBJ2-2, with 11 bases aligning to TRBD1. V shed 4 bases and J 4 bases; nucleotides not matched to a gene: 2. Per germline, CDR1 KGHSH and CDR2 LQKENI. This CDR3 has 15 residues. CDR3 DNA sequence: TGTGCCAGCTCACTCGGGACAGGGGGCACCGGGGAGCTGTTTTTT. This translates into CASSLGTGGTGELFF.

The rearrangement uses TRBV5-4 and TRBJ1-4, with a possible D match to TRBD1 (5 bases). Germline CDR1 reads SGHNT; CDR2 reads YYREEE (reference sequence). CDR3 size: 14 residues. Trimming left V 4 bases short and J 5 bases short, with 12 bases between. The CDR3 here is CASSPGLLNEKLFF. CDR3 in DNA: TGTGCCAGCAGCCCGGGACTTCTAAATGAAAAACTGTTTTTT.

The V gene is TRBV7-9, the J gene TRBJ2-3, with 8 nucleotides matching TRBD2. CDR1 SEHNR and CDR2 FQNEAQ come from the germline V gene (reference sequence). This CDR3 is built from 16 residues. V shed 0 bases and J 3 bases; nucleotides not matched to a gene: 5. The CDR3: CASSLARGGWTDTQYF. The CDR3 bases are TGTGCCAGCAGCTTAGCCCGGGGGGGTTGGACAGATACGCAGTATTTT.

The gene calls are TRBV2 and TRBJ1-1; TRBD1 matches 7 bases. CDR3 length equals 16 residues. The V gene end was trimmed by 1 base and the J gene end by 0 bases; junction bases not matched to a gene: 5. Germline V gives CDR1 SNHLY, CDR2 FYNNEI. Here the CDR3 reads CASSEVEGTVNTEAFF. DNA of the CDR3: TGTGCCAGCAGTGAAGTAGAGGGGACAGTGAACACTGAAGCTTTCTTT.